Here is one T cell receptor (beta chain) with its context. Its antigen is unknown. This entry is derived from a study of T cell responses to AZD1222 COVID-19 vaccine. The length of the CDR3 is 17 residues. The V end was cut by 7 bases, the J end by 0 bases, with 22 bases between. Per the germline V gene, CDR1 is LNHDA and CDR2 is SQIVND (reference sequence). Broader study findings: Only a handful of AZD1222 recipients were seropositive at baseline. Donor demographics were predominantly white British with a female majority; clonal diversity may be underestimated.

This table comes from immunoSEQ multiplex PCR, and its TCRdb copy is limited to in-frame clones, with some not included. The data contain 160,000 or so clones, 85% to 90% of them singletons. Material: peripheral blood, obtained on day 0 of AZD1222 vaccination. V and J are TRBV19 and TRBJ2-7; tentatively, D is TRBD1 (7 bases). This receptor was taken from an adult in good health. Written as DNA, the CDR3 is TGTGCCAGTACCCCCAAAGGGACAGCGGGTTTCTCCTACGAGCAGTACTTC. It translates to CASTPKGTAGFSYEQYF.